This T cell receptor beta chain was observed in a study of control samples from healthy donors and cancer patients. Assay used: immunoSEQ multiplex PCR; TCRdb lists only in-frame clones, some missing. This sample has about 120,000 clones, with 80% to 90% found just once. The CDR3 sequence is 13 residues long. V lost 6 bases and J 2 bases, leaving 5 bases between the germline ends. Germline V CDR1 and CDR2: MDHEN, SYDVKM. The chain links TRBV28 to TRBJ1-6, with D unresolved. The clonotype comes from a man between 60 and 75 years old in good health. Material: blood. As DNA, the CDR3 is TGTGCCAGCAGAACAGCCTATAATTCACCCCTCCACTTT. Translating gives CASRTAYNSPLHF.